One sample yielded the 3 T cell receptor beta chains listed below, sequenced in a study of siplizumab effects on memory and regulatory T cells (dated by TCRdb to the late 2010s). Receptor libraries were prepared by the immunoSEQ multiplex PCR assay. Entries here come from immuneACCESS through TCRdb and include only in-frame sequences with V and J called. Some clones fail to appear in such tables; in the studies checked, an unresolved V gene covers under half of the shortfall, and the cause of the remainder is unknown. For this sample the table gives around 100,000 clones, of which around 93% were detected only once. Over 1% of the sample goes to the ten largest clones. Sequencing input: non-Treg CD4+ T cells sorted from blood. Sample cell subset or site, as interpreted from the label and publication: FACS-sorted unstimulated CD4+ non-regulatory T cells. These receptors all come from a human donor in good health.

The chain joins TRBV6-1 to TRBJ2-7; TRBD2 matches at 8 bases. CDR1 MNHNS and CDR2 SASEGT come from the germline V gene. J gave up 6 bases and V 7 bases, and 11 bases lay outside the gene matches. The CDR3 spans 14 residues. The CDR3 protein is CASNPSDGRAEQYF. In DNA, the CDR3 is TGTGCCAGCAATCCCTCGGACGGGAGGGCCGAGCAGTACTTC.

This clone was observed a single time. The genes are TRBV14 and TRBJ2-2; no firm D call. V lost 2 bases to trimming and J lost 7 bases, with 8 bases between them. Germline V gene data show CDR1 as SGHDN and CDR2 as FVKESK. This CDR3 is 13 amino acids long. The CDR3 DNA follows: TGTGCCAGCAGCCAAATTTTTATCGGGGAGCTGTTTTTT. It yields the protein CASSQIFIGELFF. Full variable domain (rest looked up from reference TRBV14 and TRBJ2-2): EAGVTQFPSHSVIEKGQTVTLRCDPISGHDNLYWYRRVMGKEIKFLLHFVKESKQDESGMPNNRFLAERTGGTYSTLKVQPAELEDSGVYFCASSQIFIGELFFGEGSRLTVL.

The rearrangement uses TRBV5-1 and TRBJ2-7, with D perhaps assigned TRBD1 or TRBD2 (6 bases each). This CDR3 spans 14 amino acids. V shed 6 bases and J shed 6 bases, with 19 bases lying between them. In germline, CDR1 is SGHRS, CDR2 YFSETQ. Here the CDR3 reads CASTAGPGASEQYF. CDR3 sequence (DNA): TGCGCCAGCACCGCGGGACCAGGGGCCTCCGAGCAGTACTTC.